This TCR beta chain is drawn from a study of T cell repertoires in cytomegalovirus infection. Looking at the study overall: Shared public TCR beta signatures pointed to both CMV infection and a matching HLA type. Study-level results: HLA-C-restricted TCR beta clonotypes specific for CMV led the ex vivo response. Cumulative public TCR beta family frequency identified carriers of CMV plus the relevant HLA.

The CDR3 spans 16 residues. Trimming took 5 bases from V and 3 from J; bases not matched to a gene: 6. One entry per CDR3 protein results from TCRdb running MiXCR on the reads. The sample lists about 680,000 distinct CDR3 sequences; 20% to 25% were seen once. Only a few counts were recorded for this clonotype. The antigen is not known. The sequenced material came from CD8+ T cells from PBMCs. The chain carries TRBV12-3 or TRBV12-4 and TRBJ2-2, with 10 bases fitting TRBD1. The receptor comes from a human donor in good health (CMV status not recorded). Some clones in this sample may be carry-over from other donors' samples. CDR3 sequence: CASSGDRGPYTGELFF. Written as DNA, the CDR3 is TGTGCCAGCAGTGGCGACAGGGGGCCTTACACCGGGGAGCTGTTTTTT.